This T cell receptor beta chain comes out of a study of identical twins. Trimming cost V 0 bases and J 0 bases, with 9 bases left between them. There are 15 residues in the CDR3. Germline assignment: CDR1 LGHNA and CDR2 YSLEER. TCRdb recomputed calls from the 5' RACE reads with MiXCR, one row per CDR3 protein. This table has hundreds of thousands of distinct CDR3 sequences, roughly 18% appearing once. This clonotype has only a few counts. The sample also formed part of further work on T cells expressing NK-cell markers.

The clonotype originates from a young woman in good health. The sequencing input was PBMCs. This chain joins TRBV4-3 and TRBJ2-7, with D unresolved. This CDR3 is CASSQDQVFSYEQYF. The CDR3 coding sequence is TGCGCCAGCAGCCAAGATCAAGTCTTCTCCTACGAGCAGTACTTC.